The 27 T cell receptor beta chains reported below all come from one sample, sequenced in a study of blood T cell repertoires in COVID-19. Assay used: immunoSEQ multiplex PCR; TCRdb lists only in-frame clones, some missing. In the table there are about 260,000 clones, about 90% of which are singletons. The sequencing input was PBMCs or T cells enriched from blood (not recorded which). The receptors were gathered from a man between 45 and 60 years old who had been exposed to COVID-19.

In regard to this clone: Other DNA sequences in the same sample also yield this CDR3. The chain joins TRBV7-9 to TRBJ1-1; D is possibly TRBD1 (6 bases). The CDR3 is made up of 13 amino acids. CDR1 and CDR2 (germline): SEHNR, FQNEAQ (reference sequence). Trimming left V 5 bases short and J 5 bases short, with 12 bases between. The CDR3 loop is CASSLQGGTEAFF. CDR3 nucleotide sequence: TGTGCCAGCAGCCTGCAAGGGGGTACTGAAGCTTTCTTT.

This chain links TRBV27 with TRBJ1-1; D is perhaps TRBD1 (6 bases). Germline V gene data show CDR1 as MNHEY and CDR2 as SMNVEV (reference sequence). V lost 4 bases and J lost 11, with 14 bases in between. The CDR3 is 12 amino acids. In DNA form, the CDR3 reads TGTGCCAGCAGTTCCAGGGGAGTGGGGGCTTTCTTT. It specifies CASSSRGVGAFF.

The gene calls are TRBV9 and TRBJ1-3; the D is unclear. The CDR3 sequence is 14 residues long. V lost 0 bases, J lost 0 bases, and 4 bases lay in between. Looked up from germline, CDR1 is SGDLS and CDR2 is YYNGEE. The CDR3 loop is CASSVDGSGNTIYF. CDR3 in DNA: TGTGCCAGCAGCGTAGACGGCTCTGGAAACACCATATATTTT.

The chain carries TRBV6-5 and TRBJ1-2; unclear D gene. Germline CDR1 MNHEY, CDR2 SVGAGI. V lost 6 bases, J lost 1 base, and 12 bases lay in between. This CDR3 has 14 residues. The CDR3 reads CASSLLVNNYGYTF. CDR3 DNA sequence: TGTGCCAGCAGCCTACTAGTCAATAACTATGGCTACACCTTC.

This chain links TRBV27 with TRBJ1-1; weak D call: TRBD1 (6 bases). Looked up from germline, CDR1 is MNHEY and CDR2 is SMNVEV (reference sequence). V lost 4 bases to trimming and J lost 7 bases, with 7 bases between them. The CDR3 covers 11 residues. The CDR3 loop is CASSSQGEAFF. For the CDR3, the DNA is TGTGCCAGCAGTTCACAGGGTGAAGCTTTCTTT.

The chain combines TRBV5-1 with TRBJ2-3, with 7 bases fitting TRBD2. Germline V CDR1 and CDR2: SGHRS, YFSETQ. Trimming took 2 bases from V and 1 from J; bases not matched to a gene: 7. The CDR3 consists of 16 residues. This CDR3 is CASSFFGTTRTDTQYF. CDR3 nucleotide sequence: TGCGCCAGCAGCTTTTTCGGGACTACCCGCACAGATACGCAGTATTTT.

This chain uses TRBV10-1 with TRBJ2-1, with 13 bases aligning to TRBD2. This CDR3 spans 15 amino acids. Per the germline V gene, CDR1 is WNHNN and CDR2 is SYGVQD (reference sequence). Trimming at V came to 6 bases and at J to 5 bases, leaving 4 bases not matched to a gene. CDR3 bases: TGCGCCAGCAGGAACGGACTAGCGGGAGACAATGAGCAGTTCTTC. This encodes CASRNGLAGDNEQFF.

The CDR3 loop reads CASSPSGSWGNQPQHF. As DNA, the CDR3 is TGTGCCAGCTCACCATCAGGCTCTTGGGGCAATCAGCCCCAGCATTTT. The chain is built from TRBV18 and TRBJ1-5; D call uncertain. Germline CDR1 KGHSH, CDR2 LQKENI. Trimming took 2 bases from V and 2 from J, leaving 13 bases between them. This CDR3 has 16 amino acids.

The chain links TRBV10-3 to TRBJ1-2; 8 positions match TRBD1. This CDR3 is built from 14 residues. V gave up 2 bases and J gave up 5 bases; unmatched junction bases: 4. The germline V gene has CDR1 ENHRY and CDR2 SYGVKD. This CDR3 is CAISEAGGAYGYTF. The CDR3, as DNA: TGTGCCATCAGTGAGGCAGGGGGCGCGTATGGCTACACCTTC.

This chain links TRBV7-2 with TRBJ1-5; D is unresolved. Germline values: CDR1 SGHTA, CDR2 FQGNSA. With 2 bases removed from V and 2 bases from J, the gap between germline ends came to 4 bases. The CDR3 is 13 residues long. CDR3 sequence reads: CASSLQGNQPQHF. CDR3 in DNA: TGTGCCAGCAGCTTACAGGGCAATCAGCCCCAGCATTTT.

The chain has TRBV7-9 and TRBJ1-6; D remains unclear. In germline, CDR1 is SEHNR, CDR2 FQNEAQ (reference sequence). The CDR3 extends over 14 amino acids. The germline V and J ends were trimmed by 2 bases and 10 bases, with 12 bases remaining between them. The DNA of the CDR3 is TGTGCCAGCAGCTTAACCTCCCGGGAATCACCCCTCCACTTT. This gives the protein CASSLTSRESPLHF.

The CDR3 DNA is TGCGCCAGCAGCCAAGGGCCTAGCCTAACCCCCGACACCGGGGAGCTGTTTTTT. Translation gives CASSQGPSLTPDTGELFF. The chain employs TRBV4-1 and TRBJ2-2; D may be TRBD2 (5 bases). Germline V gene sequence: CDR1 MGHRA, CDR2 YSYEKL. The CDR3 length is 18 residues. Trimming stripped 1 base from V and 3 bases from J, with 18 bases between.

This clone was found once. V gene TRBV11-2 combines with J gene TRBJ2-3, with TRBD2 matching over 10 bases. The CDR3 spans 15 residues. With 5 bases clipped from V and 5 bases from J, the junction kept 7 bases outside the gene matches. Germline values: CDR1 SGHAT, CDR2 FQNNGV. The CDR3: CASSRWTSGGDTQYF. In DNA form, the CDR3 reads TGTGCCAGCAGCCGTTGGACTAGCGGTGGAGATACGCAGTATTTT.

The J gene is TRBJ2-3, the V gene TRBV24-1; D is unresolved. Germline V gives CDR1 KGHDR, CDR2 SFDVKD. The V end was cut by 0 bases, the J end by 0 bases, with 3 bases between. The CDR3 covers 14 residues. The CDR3 here is CATSDLSSTDTQYF. In DNA form, the CDR3 reads TGTGCCACCAGTGATTTGTCTAGCACAGATACGCAGTATTTT.

The chain recombines TRBV19 with TRBJ1-3; the match to TRBD1 covers 7 bases. Germline V CDR1 and CDR2: LNHDA, SQIVND (reference sequence). V gave up 5 bases and J gave up 8 bases; unmatched junction bases: 12. This CDR3 has 15 residues. The CDR3 DNA is TGTGCCAGTAGTCTCGATTGGGCAGGGGGAGACACCATATATTTT. As protein: CASSLDWAGGDTIYF.

CDR3 loop: CARSFLAGREETQYF. The DNA for the CDR3 is TGTGCCAGAAGCTTCCTAGCGGGGAGAGAAGAGACCCAGTACTTC. The chain joins TRBV7-5 to TRBJ2-5; TRBD2, the table's D call, was not compared with the DNA. TRBV7-5 is a recognized pseudogene. The CDR3 runs to 15 residues.

This chain connects TRBV2 to TRBJ2-7; 11 bases line up with TRBD2. This CDR3 has 15 amino acids. Unmatched junction bases numbered 3, after V lost 2 bases and J lost 3 bases. The V gene's germline CDR1 is SNHLY and CDR2 FYNNEI. The DNA of the CDR3 is TGTGCCAGCAGTGAAAGCCTAGCGGGGGGCTACGAGCAGTACTTC. Translating it yields CASSESLAGGYEQYF.

The chain recombines TRBV28 with TRBJ1-2; D gene ambiguous. V shed 5 bases and J shed 3 bases, with 13 bases lying between them. From germline, CDR1 is MDHEN and CDR2 SYDVKM. The CDR3 is made up of 14 amino acids. CDR3 sequence: CASSVGRVYYGYTF. In DNA, the CDR3 is TGTGCCAGCAGTGTCGGGAGGGTGTACTATGGCTACACCTTC.

This chain uses TRBV24-1 with TRBJ1-2; D unresolved. This CDR3 comprises 12 residues. V lost 5 bases to trimming and J lost 4 bases, with 7 bases between them. Germline V gene sequence: CDR1 KGHDR, CDR2 SFDVKD. The CDR3 nucleotides are TGTGCCACCAGTGTCTCAGGCTATGGCTACACCTTC. It specifies CATSVSGYGYTF.

This rearrangement joins TRBV6-5 to TRBJ2-7, with 12 bases that match TRBD2. This CDR3 contains 15 residues. Per the germline V gene, CDR1 is MNHEY and CDR2 is SVGAGI. Trimming at V came to 4 bases and at J to 2 bases, leaving 3 bases not matched to a gene. CDR3 sequence (DNA): TGTGCCAGCAGTTCAAGACTAGCGGGGGCCTACGAGCAGTACTTC. It specifies CASSSRLAGAYEQYF.

The chain carries TRBV6-5 and TRBJ1-1, with D possibly being TRBD1 (6 bases). This CDR3 spans 12 amino acids. The germline V gene encodes CDR1 MNHEY and CDR2 SVGAGI. The ends were cut back, 0 bases at V and 13 bases at J, with 12 bases in the middle. DNA for the CDR3: TGTGCCAGCAGTTACTCATCAGGGGAGGGTTTCTTT. This translates into CASSYSSGEGFF.

The chain recombines TRBV18 with TRBJ1-2, with TRBD1 matching 8 bases. Germline lookup yields CDR1 KGHSH and CDR2 LQKENI. The CDR3 consists of 14 residues. The ends lost 6 bases at V and 8 bases at J; junction bases unmatched: 11. The CDR3 loop reads CASSMDREVGGYTF. The CDR3 region has the DNA TGTGCCAGCTCGATGGACAGGGAAGTGGGCGGCTACACCTTC.

The chain combines TRBV5-1 with TRBJ2-1; 7 bases map to TRBD1. J gave up 9 bases and V 0 bases, and 3 bases lay outside the gene matches. The germline CDR1 and CDR2 sequences are SGHRS and YFSETQ. The CDR3 has 13 amino acids. The chain's CDR3 is CASSLERGREQFF. The DNA of the CDR3 is TGCGCCAGCAGCTTGGAAAGGGGGCGTGAGCAGTTCTTC. Filled out from reference TRBV5-1 and TRBJ2-1, the complete variable domain reads KAGVTQTPRYLIKTRGQQVTLSCSPISGHRSVSWYQQTPGQGLQFLFEYFSETQRNKGNFPGRFSGRQFSNSRSEMNVSTLELGDSALYLCASSLERGREQFFGPGTRLTVL.

This sequence joins TRBV27 and TRBJ1-5; TRBD1 might be the D (6 bases). This CDR3 is 18 amino acids long. CDR1 is MNHEY and CDR2 is SMNVEV in the germline V gene (reference sequence). Trimming shortened V by 0 bases and J by 7 bases, and 22 bases separated the two germline ends. The CDR3 DNA sequence: TGTGCCAGCAGTTTATCCCACCCCCGGGACCCCCAGGGGCAGCCCCAGCATTTT. This translates into CASSLSHPRDPQGQPQHF.

CDR3 nucleotide sequence: TGTGCCTGGAGTGGCCCAGATGAAGCTTTCTTT. Translation: CAWSGPDEAFF. V and J are TRBV30 and TRBJ1-1; D gene unclear. The CDR3 has 11 residues. Deletions cut 1 base from V and 7 bases from J, with 7 bases between. Germline CDR1 is GTSNPN and CDR2 is SVGIG (reference sequence). Combining the CDR3 with reference TRBV30 and TRBJ1-1 gives the whole variable domain SQTIHQWPATLVQPVGSPLSLECTVEGTSNPNLYWYRQAAGRGLQLLFYSVGIGQISSEVPQNLSASRPQDRQFILSSKKLLLSDSGFYLCAWSGPDEAFFGQGTRLTVV.

This clone turned up a few times. The rearrangement joins TRBV7-2 to TRBJ1-2, with 7 bases matching TRBD1. In germline, CDR1 is SGHTA, CDR2 FQGNSA. This CDR3 is built from 14 residues. J gave up 8 bases and V 6 bases, and 12 bases lay outside the gene matches. The CDR3 sequence is CASSSDPRGSGYTF. For the CDR3, the DNA is TGTGCCAGCAGTTCCGATCCCAGGGGGAGCGGCTACACCTTC.

The V and J genes are TRBV18 and TRBJ1-1; 9 nucleotides agree with TRBD1. From germline, CDR1 is KGHSH and CDR2 LQKENI. With 6 bases clipped from V and 1 base from J, the junction kept 9 bases outside the gene matches. The CDR3 consists of 16 residues. CDR3 amino acids: CASSPATGQGNTEAFF. The CDR3 DNA sequence: TGTGCCAGCTCCCCCGCAACGGGACAGGGGAACACTGAAGCTTTCTTT. The variable domain in full, completed from reference TRBV18 and TRBJ1-1, reads NAGVMQNPRHLVRRRGQEARLRCSPMKGHSHVYWYRQLPEEGLKFMVYLQKENIIDESGMPKERFSAEFPKEGPSILRIQQVVRGDSAAYFCASSPATGQGNTEAFFGQGTRLTVV.